These T cell receptor beta chains were read from a single sample in a study of T cell repertoires in cytomegalovirus infection. TCRdb processed the reads anew with MiXCR; each CDR3 protein has one entry. This table holds roughly 280,000 distinct CDR3 sequences, 20% to 25% found once. What these receptors recognize is not known. The sample here was cultured PBMCs, taken from culture after CMV antigen stimulation. The receptors were sampled from a human donor in good health (CMV status not recorded). Some clones in this sample may be carry-over from other donors' samples. Each CDR3 is given without its conserved first and last residue. The D gene is left open where the match is weak.

TRBD2 TRBJ2-5 TRBV11-2 ASSPHSGMAETQY
- TRBJ2-3 TRBV6-1 ASQSGERRGTQY
- TRBJ2-5 TRBV19 ASSMLAGETQY
- TRBJ1-2 TRBV7-2 ASSLAAGTEGYT
TRBD1 TRBJ2-4 TRBV28 ASPPGTGGNIQY
TRBD1 TRBJ1-2 TRBV7-8 ASSSRTGRNYGYT
TRBD2 TRBJ2-2 TRBV5-1 ASTPGTTTGELF
- TRBJ2-6 TRBV9 ASSVGNSGANVLT
- TRBJ1-5 TRBV12-3/TRBV12-4 ASTRGRTNNQPQH
TRBD2 TRBJ2-3 TRBV10-2 ASTLAGALLDTQY
TRBD2 TRBJ2-1 TRBV20-1 SAELSGISYNEQF
TRBD1 TRBJ1-1 TRBV6-2/TRBV6-3 ASRLQGTTEAF
- TRBJ2-1 TRBV7-2 ASSPNPRGRVED
TRBD2 TRBJ2-7 TRBV10-3 AIKSAGLAAYEQY
- TRBJ2-2 TRBV7-6 ASTYDAGGNTGELF
TRBD1 TRBJ1-1 TRBV18 ASSPTGGKRNTEAF
- TRBJ2-1 TRBV20-1 SASSLAWQGEQF
- TRBJ2-7 TRBV6-5 ASSRGQTYSRQY
- TRBJ1-1 TRBV28 ASSLRGALTEAF
- TRBJ1-3 TRBV6-8 DSSPTTGLYGNTIY
- TRBJ1-2 TRBV5-6 ASTLLARGVYGYT
- TRBJ2-7 TRBV7-2 ASSSGDSWSYEQY
- TRBJ2-5 TRBV7-2 ASSLVLQETQY
TRBD2 TRBJ2-1 TRBV2 ASRLGTRQF
- TRBJ1-6 TRBV5-5 ASSLVGARESLH
- TRBJ1-2 TRBV4-1 ASSQLMAGHTNYGYT
TRBD1 TRBJ1-6 TRBV2 ASSGGDRGINSPLH